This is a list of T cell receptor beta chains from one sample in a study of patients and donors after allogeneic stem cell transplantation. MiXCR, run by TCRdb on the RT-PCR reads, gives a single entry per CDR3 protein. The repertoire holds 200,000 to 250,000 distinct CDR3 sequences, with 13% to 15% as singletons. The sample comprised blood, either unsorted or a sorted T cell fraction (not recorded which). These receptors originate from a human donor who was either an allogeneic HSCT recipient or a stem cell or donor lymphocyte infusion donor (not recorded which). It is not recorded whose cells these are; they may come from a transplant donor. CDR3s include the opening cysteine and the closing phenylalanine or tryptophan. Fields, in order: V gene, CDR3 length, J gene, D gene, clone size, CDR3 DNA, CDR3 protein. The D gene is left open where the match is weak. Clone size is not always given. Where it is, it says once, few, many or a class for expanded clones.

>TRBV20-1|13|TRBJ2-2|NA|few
TGCAGTGCTAGGGAGGGGGCCACCGGGGAGCTGTTTTTT
CSAREGATGELFF
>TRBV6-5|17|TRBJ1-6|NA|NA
TGTGCCAGCAGTTACTCGCGAGATTACTCCTATAATTCACCCCTCCACTTT
CASSYSRDYSYNSPLHF
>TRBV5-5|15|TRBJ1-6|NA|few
TGTGCCAGCAGCGGTGGCGCGATTGGGAATTCACCCCTCCACTTT
CASSGGAIGNSPLHF
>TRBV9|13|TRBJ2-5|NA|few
TGTGCCAGCAGCAACAGGAATCGGGAGACCCAGTACTTC
CASSNRNRETQYF
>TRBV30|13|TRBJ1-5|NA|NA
TGTGCCTGGAGGATACAGGGAGGAGGACCCCAGCATTTT
CAWRIQGGGPQHF
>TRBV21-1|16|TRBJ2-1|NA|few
TGTGCCAGCACCTTTGGACAGGTCAGCGCCTTGGATGAGCAGTTCTTC
CASTFGQVSALDEQFF
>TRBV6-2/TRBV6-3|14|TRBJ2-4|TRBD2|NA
TGTGCCAGCAGTTACTCGGCGGAGCGGGGACCTCAGTACTTC
CASSYSAERGPQYF
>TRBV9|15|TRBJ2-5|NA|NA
TGTGCCAGCAGCGTAGGTATCCTAGAGTGGGAGACCCAGTACTTC
CASSVGILEWETQYF
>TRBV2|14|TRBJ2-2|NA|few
TGTGCCAGCAGGCCGGGGCTGGGAACCGGGGAGCTGTTTTTT
CASRPGLGTGELFF
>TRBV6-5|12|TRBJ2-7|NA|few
TGTGCCAGCAGGGACGGACCCTACGAGCAGTACTTC
CASRDGPYEQYF
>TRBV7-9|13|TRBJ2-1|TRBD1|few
TGTGCCAGCAGAGACAGGGGGCTCAATGAGCAGTTCTTC
CASRDRGLNEQFF
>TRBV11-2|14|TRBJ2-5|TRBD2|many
TGTGCCAGCAGCTTTTCGGGGGGCCAAGAGACCCAGTACTTC
CASSFSGGQETQYF
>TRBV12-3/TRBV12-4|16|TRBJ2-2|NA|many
TGTGCCAGCAGTCCCGGCCGGGGGGCTTACACCGGGGAGCTGTTTTTT
CASSPGRGAYTGELFF
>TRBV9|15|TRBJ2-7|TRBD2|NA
TGTGCCAGCAGCGTAATAGCGGGGGGGCCCAGCGAGCAGTACTTC
CASSVIAGGPSEQYF
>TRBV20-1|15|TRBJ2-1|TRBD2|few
TGCAGTGCTAGATTAAGGGCGGGAGCGGTAAATGAGCAGTTCTTC
CSARLRAGAVNEQFF
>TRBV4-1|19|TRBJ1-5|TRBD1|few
TGCGCCAGCAGCCCCTCGGGGACAGGGGTTTTTGAGGGCAATCAGCCCCAGCATTTT
CASSPSGTGVFEGNQPQHF
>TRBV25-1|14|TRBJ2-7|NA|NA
TGTGCCAGCAGTGTGGGGGGACGCACCTACGAGCAGTACTTC
CASSVGGRTYEQYF
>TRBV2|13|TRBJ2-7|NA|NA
TGTGCCAGCAGGGCGGGAAGGGGCCTCGAGCAGTACTTC
CASRAGRGLEQYF
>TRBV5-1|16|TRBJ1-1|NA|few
TGCGCCAGCAGCCCCGGCTCCAACCGGGACGGAGCTGAAGCTTTCTTT
CASSPGSNRDGAEAFF
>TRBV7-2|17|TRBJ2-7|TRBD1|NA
TGTGCCAGCAGCCTCCCGCACGGGGGGACAGGGAGTATGGAGCAGTACTTC
CASSLPHGGTGSMEQYF
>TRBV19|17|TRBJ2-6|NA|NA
TGTGCCAGTACGTTCCGGGACACATTCTCTGGGGCCAACGTCCTGACTTTC
CASTFRDTFSGANVLTF
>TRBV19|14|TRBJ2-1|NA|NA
TGTGCCAGTAGCCCTTGGGGGGTGAGAGATGAGCAGTTCTTC
CASSPWGVRDEQFF
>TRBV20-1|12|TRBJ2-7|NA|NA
TGCAGTCCTAAGGCAGGGATCAACGAGCAGTACTTC
CSPKAGINEQYF
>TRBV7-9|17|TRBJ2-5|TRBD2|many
TGTGCCAGCAGCTTAATATTTGGAGATACTAGCGAAGAGACCCAGTACTTC
CASSLIFGDTSEETQYF
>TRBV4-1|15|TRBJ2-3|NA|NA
TGCGCCAGCAATCCAGGGCGATTCGCTACAGATACGCAGTATTTT
CASNPGRFATDTQYF
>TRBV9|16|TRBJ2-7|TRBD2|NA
TGTGCCAGCATCCTAAGGCAGGCTAGCGGCGATTACGAGCAGTACTTC
CASILRQASGDYEQYF
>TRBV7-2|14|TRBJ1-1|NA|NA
TGTGCCAGCAGCTTAGGTTTCCGGGGGGCAGGGGCTTTCTTT
CASSLGFRGAGAFF
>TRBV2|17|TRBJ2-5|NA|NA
TGTGCCAGCAGTGGGGGAAGGACCCGACCAACCCAAGAGACCCAGTACTTC
CASSGGRTRPTQETQYF
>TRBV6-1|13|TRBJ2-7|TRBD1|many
TGTGCCAGCAGGGTGACAGGGGGCGCCGAGCAGTACTTC
CASRVTGGAEQYF
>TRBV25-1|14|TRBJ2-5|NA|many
TGTGCCAGCAGTGTACGGGCCCTGGGAGAGACCCAGTACTTC
CASSVRALGETQYF
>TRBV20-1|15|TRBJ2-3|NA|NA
TGCAGTGCCACCGGGAAGGCCCAGACTCTGGATACGCAGTATTTT
CSATGKAQTLDTQYF
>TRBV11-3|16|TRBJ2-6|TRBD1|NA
TGTGCCAGCAGCAGGGGACAGATTGGGAGGGCCAACGTCCTGACTTTC
CASSRGQIGRANVLTF
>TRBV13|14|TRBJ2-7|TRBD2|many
TGTGCCAGCAGCTCCACTAGCGGGAGTCACGAGCAGTACTTC
CASSSTSGSHEQYF
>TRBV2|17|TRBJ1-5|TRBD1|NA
TGTGCCAGCAGTGCCCGAGGGGGACAGGCGCTTAATCAGCCCCAGCATTTT
CASSARGGQALNQPQHF
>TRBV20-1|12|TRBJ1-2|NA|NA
TGCAGTGCTAGAGAAGGGTCCTATGGCTACACCTTC
CSAREGSYGYTF
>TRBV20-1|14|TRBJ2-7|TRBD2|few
TGCAGTGCCCTAGGACTAGCGGGAAGCAACGAGCAGTACTTC
CSALGLAGSNEQYF
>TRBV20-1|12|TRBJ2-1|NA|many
TGCAGTGCCCCACGGGGGTACAATGAGCAGTTCTTC
CSAPRGYNEQFF
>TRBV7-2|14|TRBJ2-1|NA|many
TGTGCCAGCAGTATGGGGAGCTCCTACAATGAGCAGTTCTTC
CASSMGSSYNEQFF
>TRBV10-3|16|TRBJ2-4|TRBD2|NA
TGTGCCATCAGTGGGGGACTAGCGGGAGCCAAAAACATTCAGTACTTC
CAISGGLAGAKNIQYF
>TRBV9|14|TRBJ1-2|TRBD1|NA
TGTGCCAGCAGCCAGGACAGGTCCCTATATGGCTACACCTTC
CASSQDRSLYGYTF
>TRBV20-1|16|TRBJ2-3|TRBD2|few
TGCAGTGCTAGAGCCGGCCTAGCGGGAGCGACGTATACGCAGTATTTT
CSARAGLAGATYTQYF
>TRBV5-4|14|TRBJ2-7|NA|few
TGTGCCAGCACCTTGGGACCCAACTCCTACGAGCAGTACTTC
CASTLGPNSYEQYF
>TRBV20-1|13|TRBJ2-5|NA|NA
TGCAGTGCTAGGAGACTCGCGGTAGAGACCCAGTACTTC
CSARRLAVETQYF
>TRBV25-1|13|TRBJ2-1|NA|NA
TGTGCCAGCAGGGGCAGGGGACGGTCTGAGCAGTTCTTC
CASRGRGRSEQFF
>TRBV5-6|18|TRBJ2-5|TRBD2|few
TGTGCCAGCAGCTTGGCCCTCGATACCAGCGGGAGAGAAGAGACCCAGTACTTC
CASSLALDTSGREETQYF
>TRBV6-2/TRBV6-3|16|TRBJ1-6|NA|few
TGTGCCAGCGCCCGGACGGTGAGCTCCTATAATTCACCCCTCCACTTT
CASARTVSSYNSPLHF
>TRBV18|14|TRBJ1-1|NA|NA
TGTGCCAGCCGGATAAGGGGCGAGAACACTGAAGCTTTCTTT
CASRIRGENTEAFF
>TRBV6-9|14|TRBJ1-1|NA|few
TGTGCCAGCAGCTTCGACAACGCTGACACTGAAGCTTTCTTT
CASSFDNADTEAFF
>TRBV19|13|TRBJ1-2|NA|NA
TGTGCCAGTAGAAACAGAAATTCCTATGGCTACACCTTC
CASRNRNSYGYTF
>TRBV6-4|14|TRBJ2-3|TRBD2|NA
TGTGCCACCACGGGAGGGGGAAGAACAGATACGCAGTATTTT
CATTGGGRTDTQYF
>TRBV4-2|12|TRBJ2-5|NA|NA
TGTGCCAGCAGCCAAATCGGGGAGACCCAGTACTTC
CASSQIGETQYF
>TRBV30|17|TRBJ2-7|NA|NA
TGTGCCTGGAGTCTCTACTACCCCCGGACTGAGACCTACGAGCAGTACTTC
CAWSLYYPRTETYEQYF
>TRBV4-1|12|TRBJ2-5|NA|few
TGCGCCAGCAGCCAAGTTGTAGAGACCCAGTACTTC
CASSQVVETQYF
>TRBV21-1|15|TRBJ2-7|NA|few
TGTGCCAGCAATCAGACTTGCCAGCGGGAGTTCAAGCAGTACTTC
CASNQTCQREFKQYF
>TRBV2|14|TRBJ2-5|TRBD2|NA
TGTGCCAGCAGTGAAGATGGGGGGGGAGAGACCCAGTACTTC
CASSEDGGGETQYF
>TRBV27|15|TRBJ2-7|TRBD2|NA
TGTGCCAGCAGCCTACAAGCGGGAGGGTCCTACGAGCAGTACTTC
CASSLQAGGSYEQYF
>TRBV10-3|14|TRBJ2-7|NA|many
TGTGCCATCAGCAACGGGGGTAGCTCCTACGAGCAGTACTTC
CAISNGGSSYEQYF
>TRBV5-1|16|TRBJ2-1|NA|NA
TGCGCCAGCAGCTTGGCCGTACAGGGACCAAACAATGAGCAGTTCTTC
CASSLAVQGPNNEQFF